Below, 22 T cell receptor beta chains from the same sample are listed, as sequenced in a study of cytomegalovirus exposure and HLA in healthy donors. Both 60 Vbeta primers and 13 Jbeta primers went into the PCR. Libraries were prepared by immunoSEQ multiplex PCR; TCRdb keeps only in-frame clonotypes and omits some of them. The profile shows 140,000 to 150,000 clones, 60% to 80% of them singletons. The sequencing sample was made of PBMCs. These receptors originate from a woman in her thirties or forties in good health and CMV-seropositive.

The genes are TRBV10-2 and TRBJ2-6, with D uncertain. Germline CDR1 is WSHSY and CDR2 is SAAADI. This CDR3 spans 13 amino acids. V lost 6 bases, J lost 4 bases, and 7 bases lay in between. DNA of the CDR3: TGCGCCAGCAGCCTAGGCGGGGCCAACGTCCTGACTTTC. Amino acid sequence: CASSLGGANVLTF.

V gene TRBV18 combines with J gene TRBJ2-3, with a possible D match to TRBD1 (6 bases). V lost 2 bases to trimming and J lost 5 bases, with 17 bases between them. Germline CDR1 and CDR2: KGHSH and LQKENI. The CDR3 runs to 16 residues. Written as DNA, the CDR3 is TGTGCCAGCTCACCAAATCTGCAGGGGATGATAGATACGCAGTATTTT. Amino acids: CASSPNLQGMIDTQYF. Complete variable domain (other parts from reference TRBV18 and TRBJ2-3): NAGVMQNPRHLVRRRGQEARLRCSPMKGHSHVYWYRQLPEEGLKFMVYLQKENIIDESGMPKERFSAEFPKEGPSILRIQQVVRGDSAAYFCASSPNLQGMIDTQYFGPGTRLTVL.

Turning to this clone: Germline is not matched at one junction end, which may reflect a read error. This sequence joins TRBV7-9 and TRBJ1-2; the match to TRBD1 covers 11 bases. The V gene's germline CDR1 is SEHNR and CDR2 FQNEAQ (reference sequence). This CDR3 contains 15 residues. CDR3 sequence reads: CSSSPAGTGGYGYTF. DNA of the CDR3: TGTTCCAGCAGCCCGGCCGGGACAGGGGGCTATGGCTACACCTTC. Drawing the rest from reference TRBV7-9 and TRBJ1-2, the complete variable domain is DTGVSQNPRHKITKRGQNVTFRCDPISEHNRLYWYRQTLGQGPEFLTYFQNEAQLEKSRLLSDRFSAERPKGSFSTLEIQRTEQGDSAMYLCSSSPAGTGGYGYTFGSGTRLTVV.

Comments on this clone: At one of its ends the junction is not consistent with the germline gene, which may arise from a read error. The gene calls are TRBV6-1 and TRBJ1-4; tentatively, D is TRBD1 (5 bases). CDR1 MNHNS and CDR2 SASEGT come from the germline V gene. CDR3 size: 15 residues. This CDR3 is CASREARTMGEKLFF. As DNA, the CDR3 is TGTGCCAGCAGAGAAGCCAGGACAATGGGCGAAAAACTGTTTTTT.

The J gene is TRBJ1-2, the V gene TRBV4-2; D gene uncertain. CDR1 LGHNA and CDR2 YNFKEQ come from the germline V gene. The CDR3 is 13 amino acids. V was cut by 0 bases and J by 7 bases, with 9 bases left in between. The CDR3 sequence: CASSQDAGCGYTF. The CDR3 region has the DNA TGTGCCAGCAGCCAAGATGCGGGGTGTGGCTACACCTTC.

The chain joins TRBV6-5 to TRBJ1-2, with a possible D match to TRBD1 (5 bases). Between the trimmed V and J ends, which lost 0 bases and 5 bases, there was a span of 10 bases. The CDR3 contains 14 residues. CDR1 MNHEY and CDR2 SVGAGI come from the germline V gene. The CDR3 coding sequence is TGTGCCAGCAGTTACTCGTCCGGGGGGTATGGCTACACCTTC. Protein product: CASSYSSGGYGYTF.

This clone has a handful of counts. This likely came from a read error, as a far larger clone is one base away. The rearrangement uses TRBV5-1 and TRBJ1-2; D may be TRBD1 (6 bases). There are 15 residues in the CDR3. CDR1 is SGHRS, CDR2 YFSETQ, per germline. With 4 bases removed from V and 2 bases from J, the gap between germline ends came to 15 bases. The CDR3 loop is CASSTGQLWNYGYTF. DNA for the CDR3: TGCGCCAGCAGCACCGGACAGCTCTGGAACTATGGCTACACCTTC. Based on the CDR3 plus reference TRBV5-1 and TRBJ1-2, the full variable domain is KAGVTQTPRYLIKTRGQQVTLSCSPISGHRSVSWYQQTPGQGLQFLFEYFSETQRNKGNFPGRFSGRQFSNSRSEMNVSTLELGDSALYLCASSTGQLWNYGYTFGSGTRLTVV.

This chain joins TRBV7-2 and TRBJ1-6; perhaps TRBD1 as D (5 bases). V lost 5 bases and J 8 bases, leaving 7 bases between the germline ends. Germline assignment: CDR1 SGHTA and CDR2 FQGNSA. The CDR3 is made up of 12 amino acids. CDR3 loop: CASSPGYSPLHF. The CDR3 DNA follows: TGTGCCAGCAGCCCAGGGTATTCACCCCTCCACTTT.

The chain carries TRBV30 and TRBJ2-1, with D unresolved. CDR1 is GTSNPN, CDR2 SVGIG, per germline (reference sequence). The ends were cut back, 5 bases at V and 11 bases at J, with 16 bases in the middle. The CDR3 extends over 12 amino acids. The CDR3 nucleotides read TGTGCCTGGGGTGCCGTTCGGTTGCAGCAGTTCTTC. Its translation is CAWGAVRLQQFF.

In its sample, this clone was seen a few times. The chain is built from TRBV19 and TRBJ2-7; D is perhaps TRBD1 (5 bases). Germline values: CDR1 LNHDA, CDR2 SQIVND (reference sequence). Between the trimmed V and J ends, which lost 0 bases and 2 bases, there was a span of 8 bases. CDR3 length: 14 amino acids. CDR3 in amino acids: CASSIETGPYEQYF. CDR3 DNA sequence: TGTGCCAGTAGTATAGAAACAGGCCCCTACGAGCAGTACTTC.

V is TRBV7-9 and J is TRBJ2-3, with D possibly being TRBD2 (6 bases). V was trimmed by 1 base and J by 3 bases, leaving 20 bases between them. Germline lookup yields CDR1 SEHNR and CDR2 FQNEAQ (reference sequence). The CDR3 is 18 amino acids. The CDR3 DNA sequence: TGTGCCAGCAGCTTAGTCCTCGGCGGGGCGCCCGCAACAGATACGCAGTATTTT. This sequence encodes CASSLVLGGAPATDTQYF.

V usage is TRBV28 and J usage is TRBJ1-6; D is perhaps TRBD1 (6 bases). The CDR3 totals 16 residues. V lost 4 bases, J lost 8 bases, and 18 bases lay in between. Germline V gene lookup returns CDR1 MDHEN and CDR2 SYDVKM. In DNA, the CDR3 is TGTGCCAGCAGTTCCCCATCCGCAGGGGCGCATTCACCCCTCCACTTT. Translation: CASSSPSAGAHSPLHF.

The CDR3: CAWSTLRQGLSGNTIYF. The CDR3 DNA reads TGTGCCTGGAGTACCCTAAGACAGGGGTTATCTGGAAACACCATATATTTT. The J gene is TRBJ1-3, the V gene TRBV30; TRBD1 agrees at 8 bases. The CDR3 loop spans 17 amino acids. The J segment lost 1 base and the V segment lost 2 bases, leaving 10 bases of the junction unmatched. Germline CDR1 reads GTSNPN; CDR2 reads SVGIG (reference sequence). Full variable domain (missing parts from reference TRBV30 and TRBJ1-3): SQTIHQWPATLVQPVGSPLSLECTVEGTSNPNLYWYRQAAGRGLQLLFYSVGIGQISSEVPQNLSASRPQDRQFILSSKKLLLSDSGFYLCAWSTLRQGLSGNTIYFGEGSWLTVV.

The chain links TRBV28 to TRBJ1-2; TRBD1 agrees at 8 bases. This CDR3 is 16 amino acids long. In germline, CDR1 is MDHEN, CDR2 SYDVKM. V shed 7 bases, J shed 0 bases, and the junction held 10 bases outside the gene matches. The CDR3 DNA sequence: TGTGCCAGCAACACAGTGGGGGACAGGACTAACTATGGCTACACCTTC. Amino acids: CASNTVGDRTNYGYTF.

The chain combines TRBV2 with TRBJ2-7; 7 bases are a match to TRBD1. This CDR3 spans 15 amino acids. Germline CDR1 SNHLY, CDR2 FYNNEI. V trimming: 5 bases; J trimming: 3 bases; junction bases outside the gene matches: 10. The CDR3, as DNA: TGTGCCAGCAGTTCGGACAGGTCAACCCTCTACGAGCAGTACTTC. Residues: CASSSDRSTLYEQYF.

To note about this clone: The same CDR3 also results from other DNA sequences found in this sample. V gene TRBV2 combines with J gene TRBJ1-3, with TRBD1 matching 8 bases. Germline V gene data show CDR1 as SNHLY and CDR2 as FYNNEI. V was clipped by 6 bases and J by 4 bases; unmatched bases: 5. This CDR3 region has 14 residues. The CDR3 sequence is CASREQGVGNTIYF. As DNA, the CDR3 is TGTGCCAGCAGAGAACAGGGGGTAGGAAACACCATATATTTT. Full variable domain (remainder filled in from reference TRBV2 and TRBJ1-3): EPEVTQTPSHQVTQMGQEVILRCVPISNHLYFYWYRQILGQKVEFLVSFYNNEISEKSEIFDDQFSVERPDGSNFTLKIRSTKLEDSAMYFCASREQGVGNTIYFGEGSWLTVV.

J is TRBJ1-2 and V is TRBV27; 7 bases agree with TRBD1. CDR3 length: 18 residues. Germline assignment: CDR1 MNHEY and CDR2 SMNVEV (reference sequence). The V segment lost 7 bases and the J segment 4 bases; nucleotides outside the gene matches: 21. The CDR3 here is CASTPRSGQSIYRYGYTF. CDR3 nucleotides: TGTGCCAGCACCCCCCGATCGGGACAGAGTATTTACCGCTATGGCTACACCTTC.

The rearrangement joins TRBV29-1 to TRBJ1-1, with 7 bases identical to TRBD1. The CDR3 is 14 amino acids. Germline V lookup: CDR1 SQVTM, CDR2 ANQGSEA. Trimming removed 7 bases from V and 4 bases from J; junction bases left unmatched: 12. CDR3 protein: CSGGRQGGRTEAFF. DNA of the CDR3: TGCAGCGGGGGCAGGCAGGGGGGTCGCACTGAAGCTTTCTTT.

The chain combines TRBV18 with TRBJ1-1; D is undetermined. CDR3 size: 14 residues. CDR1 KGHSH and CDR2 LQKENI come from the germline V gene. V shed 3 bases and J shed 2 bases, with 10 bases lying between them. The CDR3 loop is CASSPVQTNTEAFF. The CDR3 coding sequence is TGTGCCAGCTCACCCGTACAGACAAACACTGAAGCTTTCTTT.

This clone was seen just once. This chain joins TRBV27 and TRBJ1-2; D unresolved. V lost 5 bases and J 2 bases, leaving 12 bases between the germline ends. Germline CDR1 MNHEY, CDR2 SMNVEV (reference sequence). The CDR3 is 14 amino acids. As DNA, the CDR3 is TGTGCCAGCAGTACGCAGACGGGAAACTATGGCTACACCTTC. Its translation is CASSTQTGNYGYTF.

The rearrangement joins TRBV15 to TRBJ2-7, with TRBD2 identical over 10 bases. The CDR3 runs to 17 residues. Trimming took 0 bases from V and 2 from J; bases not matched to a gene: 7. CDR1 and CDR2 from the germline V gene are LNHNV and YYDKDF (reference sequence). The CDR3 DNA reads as TGTGCCACCAGCAGAGAACAGCCAGCGGGGGGGACCTACGAGCAGTACTTC. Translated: CATSREQPAGGTYEQYF.

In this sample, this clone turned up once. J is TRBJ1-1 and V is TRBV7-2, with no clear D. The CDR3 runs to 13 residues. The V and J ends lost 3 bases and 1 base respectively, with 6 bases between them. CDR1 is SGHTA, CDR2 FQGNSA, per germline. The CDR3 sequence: CASSFGGNTEAFF. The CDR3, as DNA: TGTGCCAGCAGCTTTGGAGGGAACACTGAAGCTTTCTTT.